Each of the 25 T cell receptor beta chains below was sequenced from the same sample in a study of blood T cell repertoires in COVID-19. Profiling relied on immunoSEQ multiplex PCR, and the TCRdb table lists in-frame clones only, not all of them. The sample holds approximately 330,000 clones, roughly 91% seen once. The sample taken for sequencing was PBMCs or T cells enriched from blood (not recorded which). These receptors were obtained from a woman under 40 who had recovered from COVID-19.

This clone showed up just a few times. The rearrangement links TRBV6-4 to TRBJ2-1; 12 nucleotides match TRBD2. Unmatched junction bases numbered 7, after V lost 6 bases and J lost 7 bases. Germline CDR1 reads MRHNA; CDR2 reads SNTAGT. The CDR3 sequence is 15 residues long. CDR3 in amino acids: CASSRLAGVANEQFF. DNA for the CDR3: TGTGCCAGCAGCCGACTAGCGGGAGTGGCGAATGAGCAGTTCTTC.

The rearrangement links TRBV6-5 to TRBJ2-7; perhaps TRBD2 as D (5 bases). Germline CDR1 and CDR2: MNHEY and SVGAGI. V dropped 4 bases and J dropped 7 bases, with 14 bases sitting between them. CDR3 length: 13 residues. The CDR3 here is CASSLPGSREQYF. CDR3 DNA sequence: TGTGCCAGCAGTTTACCGGGGTCTCGGGAGCAGTACTTC.

The chain joins TRBV6-6 to TRBJ2-1, with D hard to call. The germline gives CDR1 MNHNY, CDR2 SVGAGI (reference sequence). This CDR3 comprises 17 residues. V was clipped by 5 bases and J by 0 bases, with 17 bases between them. The CDR3 bases are TGTGCCAGCAGTCTCCTAAGTGCGTCGAGCTCCTACAATGAGCAGTTCTTC. Amino acid sequence: CASSLLSASSSYNEQFF.

The V call is TRBV5-4, the J call TRBJ2-1, with 15 positions matching TRBD2. Germline V lookup: CDR1 SGHNT, CDR2 YYREEE (reference sequence). This CDR3 is built from 17 residues. V gave up 4 bases and J gave up 13 bases; unmatched junction bases: 15. This CDR3 reads CASSPPTGTSGRPSQFF. The CDR3 nucleotides read TGTGCCAGCAGCCCACCGACCGGGACTAGCGGGAGGCCGAGTCAGTTCTTC.

The chain carries TRBV6-2 or TRBV6-3 and TRBJ1-2; 7 bases agree with TRBD1. Germline V gene sequence: CDR1 MNHEY, CDR2 SVGEGT. The length of the CDR3 is 17 residues. The V and J ends lost 5 bases and 5 bases, in that order; junction bases with no gene match: 17. CDR3 amino acids: CASSKLLETGRNYGYTF. DNA of the CDR3: TGTGCCAGCAGTAAACTACTGGAGACAGGGCGTAATTATGGCTACACCTTC.

To note about this clone: This specimen includes other DNA sequences encoding the same CDR3. This chain connects TRBV20-1 to TRBJ2-1; D not certain. The CDR3 length is 10 residues. Trimming shortened V by 3 bases and J by 6 bases, and 3 bases separated the two germline ends. Germline V gives CDR1 DFQATT, CDR2 SNEGSKA (reference sequence). The CDR3 sequence: CSASRNEQFF. The CDR3 DNA reads as TGCAGTGCTAGCCGCAATGAGCAGTTCTTC.

The chain links TRBV4-2 to TRBJ2-1; 11 positions match TRBD2. Germline CDR1 and CDR2: LGHNA and YNFKEQ. J was trimmed by 6 bases and V by 3 bases; bases with no gene match: 1. The CDR3 spans 14 residues. The CDR3 nucleotides read TGTGCCAGCAGCCATCTAGCGGGAGGCAATGAGCAGTTCTTC. It specifies CASSHLAGGNEQFF.

The rearrangement links TRBV30 to TRBJ2-5; TRBD2 might be the D (6 bases). Germline V gives CDR1 GTSNPN, CDR2 SVGIG (reference sequence). The CDR3 runs to 14 residues. V lost 2 bases, J lost 1 base, and 11 bases lay in between. CDR3 coding DNA: TGTGCCTGGAGTCTCGGACTATTCCAAGAGACCCAGTACTTC. This codes for CAWSLGLFQETQYF.

The rearrangement joins TRBV6-1 to TRBJ1-1; D possibly corresponds to TRBD1 (5 bases). The CDR3 has 17 residues. The V and J ends lost 2 bases and 5 bases respectively, with 21 bases between them. Germline values: CDR1 MNHNS, CDR2 SASEGT. CDR3 bases: TGTGCCAGCAGTGAATCTCTGTTTCGGGGGGTTTCGACTGAAGCTTTCTTT. Its protein product is CASSESLFRGVSTEAFF.

The genes are TRBV27 and TRBJ2-2, with D unclear. The V and J ends lost 5 bases and 2 bases respectively, with 9 bases between them. Germline CDR1 MNHEY, CDR2 SMNVEV (reference sequence). The CDR3 sequence is 14 residues long. CDR3 in amino acids: CASSPLTNTGELFF. CDR3 bases: TGTGCCAGCAGTCCTCTTACTAACACCGGGGAGCTGTTTTTT.

The chain carries TRBV19 and TRBJ2-3; 7 bases agree with TRBD2. The germline CDR1 and CDR2 sequences are LNHDA and SQIVND (reference sequence). The length of the CDR3 is 16 residues. V shed 3 bases and J 6 bases; nucleotides not matched to a gene: 12. CDR3 sequence reads: CASSIWGRAKSDTQYF. CDR3 sequence (DNA): TGTGCCAGTAGTATTTGGGGGAGGGCCAAGTCGGATACGCAGTATTTT.

Regarding this clone: The sample has other DNA sequences that encode this CDR3 too. The chain is built from TRBV7-9 and TRBJ1-1, with no clear D. This CDR3 is built from 13 residues. In germline, CDR1 is SEHNR, CDR2 FQNEAQ (reference sequence). The ends were cut back, 3 bases at V and 0 bases at J, with 5 bases in the middle. The CDR3 nucleotides read TGTGCCAGCAGCTTGTACATGAACACTGAAGCTTTCTTT. Amino acid sequence: CASSLYMNTEAFF.

This sequence joins TRBV27 and TRBJ2-1, with TRBD2 matching over 10 bases. The V segment lost 5 bases and the J segment 4 bases; nucleotides outside the gene matches: 2. The germline V gene encodes CDR1 MNHEY and CDR2 SMNVEV (reference sequence). There are 14 residues in the CDR3. CDR3 bases: TGTGCCAGCAGTCGGACTAGCGGTTACAATGAGCAGTTCTTC. Translated, it gives CASSRTSGYNEQFF.

The chain employs TRBV28 and TRBJ1-1, with unresolved D. The CDR3 length is 13 residues. CDR1 MDHEN and CDR2 SYDVKM come from the germline V gene. Trimming shortened V by 11 bases and J by 1 base, and 14 bases separated the two germline ends. The CDR3 is CASFTGPNTEAFF. The DNA for the CDR3 is TGTGCCTCCTTTACCGGTCCGAACACTGAAGCTTTCTTT.

The V and J genes are TRBV11-2 and TRBJ2-1, with TRBD2 matching over 8 bases. There are 16 residues in the CDR3. Per germline, CDR1 SGHAT and CDR2 FQNNGV. V was clipped by 2 bases and J by 4 bases; unmatched bases: 7. CDR3 DNA: TGTGCCAGCAGCTTATTTGGTAGCGGGATATACAATGAGCAGTTCTTC. It is translated as CASSLFGSGIYNEQFF.

The chain employs TRBV19 and TRBJ1-1; possibly TRBD1 for D (5 bases). This CDR3 region has 18 residues. Trimming shortened V by 5 bases and J by 0 bases, and 22 bases separated the two germline ends. Looked up from germline, CDR1 is LNHDA and CDR2 is SQIVND (reference sequence). This chain's CDR3 is CASSPSLWGRTLNTEAFF. CDR3 coding DNA: TGTGCCAGTAGTCCCTCTCTCTGGGGCCGGACGCTGAACACTGAAGCTTTCTTT.

The rearrangement links TRBV7-2 to TRBJ2-5; perhaps TRBD2 as D (6 bases). The germline gives CDR1 SGHTA, CDR2 FQGNSA. Trimming stripped 6 bases from V and 1 base from J, with 9 bases between. The CDR3 covers 13 residues. The CDR3 loop is CASSRDFQETQYF. CDR3 coding DNA: TGTGCCAGCAGTCGGGACTTCCAAGAGACCCAGTACTTC. The entire variable domain, with the rest obtained from reference TRBV7-2 and TRBJ2-5, is as follows: GAGVSQSPSNKVTEKGKDVELRCDPISGHTALYWYRQSLGQGLEFLIYFQGNSAPDKSGLPSDRFSAERTGGSVSTLTIQRTQQEDSAVYLCASSRDFQETQYFGPGTRLLVL.

The chain links TRBV29-1 to TRBJ2-3; 9 bases align to TRBD2. This CDR3 region has 15 residues. Germline loops: CDR1 SQVTM, CDR2 ANQGSEA. Trimming cost V 7 bases and J 1 base; bases outside gene matches: 9. The CDR3 DNA sequence: TGCAGCGCTTGGGGTGCGGGAGGGGGCACAGATACGCAGTATTTT. Protein product: CSAWGAGGGTDTQYF.

This rearrangement joins TRBV5-5 to TRBJ2-3; 8 nucleotides align to TRBD1. The J segment lost 4 bases and the V segment lost 7 bases, leaving 8 bases of the junction unmatched. Per germline, CDR1 SGHKS and CDR2 YYEKEE (reference sequence). CDR3 length: 14 residues. This chain's CDR3 is CASGNQGASDTQYF. DNA for the CDR3: TGTGCCAGCGGAAACCAGGGGGCGTCAGATACGCAGTATTTT.

This chain links TRBV12-3 or TRBV12-4 with TRBJ2-7, with TRBD1 as a possible D gene (6 bases). The CDR3 loop spans 13 amino acids. The germline V and J ends were trimmed by 3 bases and 6 bases, with 12 bases remaining between them. CDR3 in amino acids: CASSLIARGEQYF. Written as DNA, the CDR3 is TGTGCCAGCAGTTTGATCGCCAGGGGCGAGCAGTACTTC.

This chain links TRBV11-1 with TRBJ1-2, with a possible D match to TRBD1 (5 bases). This CDR3 spans 12 amino acids. Germline CDR1 reads SGHAT; CDR2 reads FQDESV (reference sequence). Between the trimmed V and J ends, which lost 8 bases and 8 bases, there was a span of 15 bases. The CDR3 protein is CASGSGAWGYTF. The CDR3 DNA is TGTGCCAGCGGGAGCGGGGCATGGGGCTACACCTTC.

This chain joins TRBV2 and TRBJ1-5; D unclear. Per germline, CDR1 SNHLY and CDR2 FYNNEI. The CDR3 runs to 14 residues. V lost 1 base and J 5 bases, leaving 9 bases between the germline ends. CDR3 bases: TGTGCCAGCAGTGAAGTAACAGACGATCAGCCCCAGCATTTT. This encodes CASSEVTDDQPQHF.

The rearrangement uses TRBV5-1 and TRBJ2-7; 8 bases agree with TRBD1. Losses at the gene ends were 5 bases for V and 6 bases for J; bases not matched to a gene: 7. Germline V gene lookup returns CDR1 SGHRS and CDR2 YFSETQ. This CDR3 has 13 amino acids. CDR3 sequence reads: CASRTGETGEQYF. In nucleotides, the CDR3 is TGCGCCAGCAGGACAGGGGAGACCGGCGAGCAGTACTTC. Full variable domain (missing parts from reference TRBV5-1 and TRBJ2-7): KAGVTQTPRYLIKTRGQQVTLSCSPISGHRSVSWYQQTPGQGLQFLFEYFSETQRNKGNFPGRFSGRQFSNSRSEMNVSTLELGDSALYLCASRTGETGEQYFGPGTRLTVT.

The sample holds a few counts of this clone. V gene TRBV28 combines with J gene TRBJ2-5; 7 bases fit TRBD2. CDR3 length: 14 amino acids. V shed 3 bases, J shed 2 bases, and the junction held 3 bases outside the gene matches. Germline values: CDR1 MDHEN, CDR2 SYDVKM. Here the CDR3 DNA reads TGTGCCAGCAGTTTGCGGGGGAGACAAGAGACCCAGTACTTC. This translates into CASSLRGRQETQYF. The whole variable domain, filled in from reference TRBV28 and TRBJ2-5, reads DVKVTQSSRYLVKRTGEKVFLECVQDMDHENMFWYRQDPGLGLRLIYFSYDVKMKEKGDIPEGYSVSREKKERFSLILESASTNQTSMYLCASSLRGRQETQYFGPGTRLLVL.

The J gene is TRBJ1-3, the V gene TRBV4-1; 8 bases align to TRBD1. V gave up 1 base and J gave up 0 bases; unmatched junction bases: 5. CDR1 is MGHRA and CDR2 is YSYEKL in the germline V gene. This CDR3 region has 17 residues. CDR3 residues: CASSQGGTGASGNTIYF. The DNA of the CDR3 is TGCGCCAGCAGCCAAGGGGGGACAGGAGCCTCTGGAAACACCATATATTTT.